These 12 T cell receptor beta chains were sequenced from one sample in a study of tumor and adjacent non-tumor tissue in lung cancer. No cell sorting was done before RNA was extracted from the tissue. The library came from three nested PCR rounds adapted from ARM-PCR protocols. Each CDR3 protein is one row after TCRdb ran MiXCR on the multiplex PCR reads. The sample yields some 200,000 distinct CDR3 sequences, around 71% seen once. The sample comprised lung tumor tissue. The receptors originated from a man in his sixties with non-small cell lung cancer.

In the case of this clonotype: A read error is possible here, since a much larger clone lies one base away. CDR3 region: CASSQEKMNTEAYF. In nucleotides, the CDR3 is TGCGCCAGCAGCCAAGAAAAAATGAACACTGAAGCTTACTTT. The rearrangement links TRBV4-1 to TRBJ1-1; D is uncertain. The germline V gene encodes CDR1 MGHRA and CDR2 YSYEKL. This CDR3 contains 14 residues.

As concerns this clonotype: Germline is not matched at one junction end, which may reflect a read error. The V gene is TRBV11-2, the J gene TRBJ2-1; no clear D. CDR1 and CDR2 from the germline V gene are SGHAT and FQNNGV. The CDR3 runs to 11 residues. CDR3: CARSFSYEQFF. The DNA of the CDR3 is TGTGCCAGAAGCTTTTCCTATGAACAGTTCTTC.

With regard to this clonotype: The conserved closing phenylalanine or tryptophan is absent in this CDR3, likely reflecting a read error. The chain links TRBV4-2 to TRBJ2-3; 7 positions match TRBD1. Germline CDR1 reads LGHNA; CDR2 reads YNFKEQ. The CDR3 totals 16 residues. The V gene end was trimmed by 2 bases and the J gene end by 4 bases; junction bases not matched to a gene: 9. CDR3 in DNA: TGTGCCAGCAGCCAAAGAGCCTCAGGGGGACCAGATACGCAGTATTAT. Amino acid sequence: CASSQRASGGPDTQYY.

As concerns this clonotype: A read error may account for a junction end that differs from germline. This chain links TRBV6-5 with TRBJ1-1; TRBD1 is a possible D gene (5 bases). The CDR3 is 15 amino acids. Germline-derived CDR1 and CDR2 are MNHEY and SVGAGI. In DNA form, the CDR3 reads TGTGCCAGCGCTATCCGGGGGGGTTCATACACTGATGCTTTCTTT. Its translation is CASAIRGGSYTDAFF.

Concerning this clonotype: Since a much larger clone is just one base distant, this may be a read error. The V gene is TRBV12-3 or TRBV12-4, the J gene TRBJ2-2, with TRBD2 as a possible D gene (5 bases). The CDR3 sequence is 13 residues long. The DNA for the CDR3 is TGTGCCAGCAGCCTCTCGAACACCGGGAAGCTGTTTTTT. Amino acids: CASSLSNTGKLFF.

Details on this clonotype: This sequence may be a read error, since a much larger clone differs from it by one base. The chain uses TRBV20-1 and TRBJ2-1, with 9 bases fitting TRBD2. The germline V gene has CDR1 DFQATT and CDR2 SNEGSKA (reference sequence). This CDR3 region has 15 residues. The CDR3 coding sequence is TGCAGTGTTAGAAGGCGGGAGGGCAAACTTTATGAGCAGTTCTTC. Amino acids: CSVRRREGKLYEQFF.

Many counts were recorded for this clonotype. The V call is TRBV11-2, the J call TRBJ2-2; 9 bases align to TRBD1. Losses at the gene ends were 5 bases for V and 3 bases for J; bases not matched to a gene: 10. CDR3 size: 17 residues. Germline V lookup: CDR1 SGHAT, CDR2 FQNNGV. CDR3 residues: CASSRSRDRADTGELFF. Here the CDR3 DNA reads TGTGCCAGCAGCCGTTCACGGGACAGGGCGGACACCGGGGAGCTGTTTTTT. Using reference TRBV11-2 and TRBJ2-2 for the parts outside the CDR3, the full variable domain is EAGVAQSPRYKIIEKRQSVAFWCNPISGHATLYWYQQILGQGPKLLIQFQNNGVVDDSQLPKDRFSAERLKGVDSTLKIQPAKLEDSAVYLCASSRSRDRADTGELFFGEGSRLTVL.

The gene calls are TRBV20-1 and TRBJ2-5; D is possibly TRBD1 or TRBD2 (6 bases each). The CDR3 sequence is 19 residues long. V gave up 0 bases and J gave up 0 bases, with 23 bases separating them. Germline lookup yields CDR1 DFQATT and CDR2 SNEGSKA (reference sequence). The CDR3 DNA reads as TGCAGTGCTAGAGATCTAGGAGGCCTAGAGGGGGGTTACCAAGAGACCCAGTACTTC. Its protein product is CSARDLGGLEGGYQETQYF.

The chain joins TRBV29-1 to TRBJ2-7; 9 bases are a match to TRBD1. The CDR3 length is 14 residues. Germline CDR1 is SQVTM and CDR2 is ANQGSEA. CDR3 nucleotides: TGCATCACAAAAAGGGACAGGGTGTCGACGGAGCAGTACTTC. Translated, it gives CITKRDRVSTEQYF.

CDR3 sequence (DNA): TGCAGTGCTAACCCCATAGCGGGGGGTAACACAGATACGCAGTATTTT. Translation gives CSANPIAGGNTDTQYF. The V gene is TRBV20-1, the J gene TRBJ2-3; 10 nucleotides line up with TRBD2. The germline V gene has CDR1 DFQATT and CDR2 SNEGSKA (reference sequence). V lost 4 bases, J lost 2 bases, and 9 bases stayed unmatched. The CDR3 contains 16 residues.

Note on this clonotype: Since no conserved phenylalanine or tryptophan closes the CDR3, a read error is the likely cause. This chain uses TRBV5-4 with TRBJ2-1, with no clear D. The germline V and J ends were trimmed by 5 bases and 6 bases, with 15 bases remaining between them. Germline assignment: CDR1 SGHNT and CDR2 YYREEE (reference sequence). CDR3 length: 14 residues. In DNA form, the CDR3 reads TGTGCCAGCAGTCTCGCAGTGGCAGCCAATGAGCAGTTCTTA. It yields the protein CASSLAVAANEQFL.

As to this clonotype: Since a much larger clone is just one base distant, this may be a read error. The chain joins TRBV6-6 to TRBJ1-6, with D unclear. This CDR3 contains 12 residues. Trimming took off 3 bases at V and 12 bases at J, with 9 bases between the two ends. Looked up from germline, CDR1 is MNHNY and CDR2 is SVGAGI (reference sequence). The CDR3 sequence: CASSYGRVPLHF. CDR3 DNA sequence: TGTGCCAGCAGTTATGGCAGAGTACCCCTCCACTTT.